The 24 T cell receptor beta chains given below trace back to one sample, sequenced in a study of blood T cell repertoires in COVID-19 (dated by TCRdb to 2019 to 2021). Receptor amplification or capture employed the immunoSEQ multiplex PCR assay. TCRdb took this table from immuneACCESS and kept in-frame rearrangements with V and J called. Such tables lack part of the clones; where checked against another copy, unresolved V genes explain under half of the gap, and the rest is unexplained. Within this sample are over 250,000 clones, with around 90% of them counted one time only. The ten biggest clones cover around 1.1% of the sample. The sample comprised PBMCs or T cells enriched from blood (not recorded which). All receptors derive from a woman in her 30s who had recovered from COVID-19.

Here the CDR3 reads CATTERGIIAAYNEQFF. The CDR3 nucleotides read TGTGCCACAACGGAGCGGGGGATAATAGCTGCCTACAATGAGCAGTTCTTC. This rearrangement joins TRBV19 to TRBJ2-1, with 8 bases lining up with TRBD2. Trimming at V came to 10 bases and at J to 2 bases, leaving 16 bases not matched to a gene. The CDR3 contains 17 residues. CDR1 and CDR2 (germline): LNHDA, SQIVND (reference sequence).

This clone was found a few times. This chain joins TRBV29-1 and TRBJ1-4, with D hard to call. The V end lost 4 bases, the J end lost 5 bases, and 11 bases lay between the germline ends. Germline V CDR1 and CDR2: SQVTM, ANQGSEA. The CDR3 has 13 residues. The CDR3 spells CSVAGLGNEKLFF. The DNA of the CDR3 is TGCAGCGTTGCTGGGCTTGGGAATGAAAAACTGTTTTTT.

The chain carries TRBV6-5 and TRBJ2-1; possibly TRBD2 for D (6 bases). The ends were cut back, 8 bases at V and 0 bases at J, with 11 bases in the middle. Per the germline V gene, CDR1 is MNHEY and CDR2 is SVGAGI. The CDR3 spans 14 residues. CDR3 amino acids: CASWEASSYNEQFF. For the CDR3, the DNA is TGTGCCAGCTGGGAGGCTTCCTCCTACAATGAGCAGTTCTTC.

The V gene is TRBV29-1, the J gene TRBJ1-2; 12 bases fit TRBD1. Germline V gene sequence: CDR1 SQVTM, CDR2 ANQGSEA. The CDR3 sequence is 18 residues long. J was trimmed by 2 bases and V by 0 bases; bases with no gene match: 10. The CDR3 loop reads CSVEDSPGQGAQNYGYTF. The CDR3 DNA follows: TGCAGCGTTGAAGATAGCCCGGGACAGGGGGCGCAGAACTATGGCTACACCTTC.

CDR3 in DNA: TGTGCCAGCAGGAGGCCCGACAGGTCGGTGGCCTATGGCTACACCTTC. It yields the protein CASRRPDRSVAYGYTF. The chain couples TRBV2 to TRBJ1-2, with D possibly matching TRBD1 (6 bases). Trimming took off 6 bases at V and 4 bases at J, with 21 bases between the two ends. This CDR3 is 16 amino acids long. Germline V lookup: CDR1 SNHLY, CDR2 FYNNEI. The full variable domain, with the rest looked up from reference TRBV2 and TRBJ1-2, is EPEVTQTPSHQVTQMGQEVILRCVPISNHLYFYWYRQILGQKVEFLVSFYNNEISEKSEIFDDQFSVERPDGSNFTLKIRSTKLEDSAMYFCASRRPDRSVAYGYTFGSGTRLTVV.

The V gene is TRBV24-1, the J gene TRBJ1-1; D is undetermined. This CDR3 comprises 11 residues. From germline, CDR1 is KGHDR and CDR2 SFDVKD. Trimming removed 5 bases at V and 5 bases at J, with 5 bases between. The CDR3 reads CATSAQTEAFF. The CDR3 region has the DNA TGTGCCACCAGTGCACAGACTGAAGCTTTCTTT.

The J gene is TRBJ2-7, the V gene TRBV13; TRBD1 agrees at 11 bases. The CDR3 runs 16 residues. Germline assignment: CDR1 PRHDT and CDR2 FYEKMQ (reference sequence). Unmatched junction bases numbered 9, after V lost 4 bases and J lost 4 bases. In DNA form, the CDR3 reads TGTGCCAGCAGCTCGCGGGGCGGGACAGGGGGTTACGAGCAGTACTTC. Translating gives CASSSRGGTGGYEQYF.

The chain is built from TRBV1 and TRBJ2-7; TRBD2, the D gene given by the table, was not confirmed from the DNA. TRBV1 represents a pseudogene. This CDR3 comprises 14 residues. The CDR3 DNA is TGCACCAGCAGTCCTAGCGAGCACTCCTACGAGCAGTACTTC. It specifies CTSSPSEHSYEQYF.

The rearrangement uses TRBV2 and TRBJ2-2, with 9 nucleotides matching TRBD2. The V gene's germline CDR1 is SNHLY and CDR2 FYNNEI. With 3 bases clipped from V and 2 bases from J, the junction kept 4 bases outside the gene matches. The CDR3 runs 16 residues. The CDR3 protein is CASSDGAGGNTGELFF. The CDR3 DNA sequence: TGTGCCAGCAGTGATGGAGCGGGAGGAAACACCGGGGAGCTGTTTTTT.

The chain recombines TRBV7-7 with TRBJ2-7, with 10 bases that match TRBD1. Germline CDR1 is SSHAT and CDR2 is FNYEAQ (reference sequence). This CDR3 has 12 amino acids. The CDR3 DNA follows: TGTGCTAGACAGGGGGCCGGGTACGAGCAGTACTTC. Translated: CARQGAGYEQYF.

This rearrangement joins TRBV18 to TRBJ1-1; D is uncertain. V was cut by 4 bases and J by 8 bases, with 14 bases left in between. The CDR3 spans 13 residues. From germline, CDR1 is KGHSH and CDR2 LQKENI. The CDR3 sequence: CASSLSPGSEAFF. CDR3 sequence (DNA): TGTGCCAGCTCACTATCTCCGGGGTCAGAAGCTTTCTTT. The variable domain in full, with the rest retrieved from reference TRBV18 and TRBJ1-1, is NAGVMQNPRHLVRRRGQEARLRCSPMKGHSHVYWYRQLPEEGLKFMVYLQKENIIDESGMPKERFSAEFPKEGPSILRIQQVVRGDSAAYFCASSLSPGSEAFFGQGTRLTVV.

The chain has TRBV7-3 and TRBJ2-6; TRBD1 aligns across 7 bases. The CDR3 extends over 18 amino acids. V lost 0 bases and J lost 4; bases outside the gene matches: 9. Looked up from germline, CDR1 is SGHTA and CDR2 is FQGTGA. Here the CDR3 reads CASSLTHRGTTGANVLTF. The DNA for the CDR3 is TGTGCCAGCAGCTTAACGCACAGGGGTACTACCGGGGCCAACGTCCTGACTTTC.

The chain recombines TRBV5-1 with TRBJ1-4; D gene uncertain. V lost 3 bases, J lost 2 bases, and 14 bases lay in between. Germline values: CDR1 SGHRS, CDR2 YFSETQ. The CDR3 spans 16 residues. The CDR3: CASSSSPTATNEKLFF. The CDR3 nucleotides read TGCGCCAGCAGCTCTAGCCCCACCGCTACTAATGAAAAACTGTTTTTT. The full variable domain, its missing parts supplied by reference TRBV5-1 and TRBJ1-4, is KAGVTQTPRYLIKTRGQQVTLSCSPISGHRSVSWYQQTPGQGLQFLFEYFSETQRNKGNFPGRFSGRQFSNSRSEMNVSTLELGDSALYLCASSSSPTATNEKLFFGSGTQLSVL.

This clone came up once. The CDR3 reads CASSPRTGEGEQFF. The CDR3 bases are TGTGCCAGCTCACCTCGGACAGGGGAAGGTGAGCAGTTCTTC. This chain uses TRBV18 with TRBJ2-1, with 9 bases that match TRBD1. CDR1 is KGHSH and CDR2 is LQKENI in the germline V gene. Trimming removed 3 bases from V and 9 bases from J; junction bases left unmatched: 6. This CDR3 contains 14 residues.

The chain is built from TRBV4-2 and TRBJ1-5, with 8 bases lining up with TRBD1. The CDR3 is 14 residues long. Germline values: CDR1 LGHNA, CDR2 YNFKEQ. Trimming took 3 bases from V and 3 from J; bases not matched to a gene: 1. The CDR3 loop is CASSQGQVNQPQHF. CDR3 DNA sequence: TGTGCCAGCAGCCAGGGACAGGTCAATCAGCCCCAGCATTTT.

V gene TRBV7-2 combines with J gene TRBJ2-6; D may be TRBD1 (6 bases). CDR1 is SGHTA, CDR2 FQGNSA, per germline. The CDR3 totals 16 residues. Trimming left V 6 bases short and J 5 bases short, with 17 bases between. The CDR3 region is CASRTGPLGRANVLTF. DNA for the CDR3: TGTGCCAGCAGAACAGGGCCCTTAGGGAGGGCCAACGTCCTGACTTTC.

In regard to this clone: Other nucleotide sequences in the sample specify the same CDR3. The chain uses TRBV6-2 or TRBV6-3 and TRBJ2-7, with 13 positions matching TRBD2. CDR3 length: 15 amino acids. The junction had 1 base not matched to a gene; V was cut back by 2 bases and J by 3 bases. Germline CDR1 is MNHEY and CDR2 is SVGEGT. The CDR3 DNA reads TGTGCCAGCAGTTACCGGACTAGCGGGAGCTACGAGCAGTACTTC. Encoded protein: CASSYRTSGSYEQYF.

The CDR3 sequence is CAASDSQETQYF. The CDR3 nucleotides are TGTGCCGCTTCCGACAGCCAAGAGACCCAGTACTTC. This chain links TRBV18 with TRBJ2-5, with D perhaps matching TRBD1 (5 bases). Germline V gene lookup returns CDR1 KGHSH and CDR2 LQKENI. This CDR3 comprises 12 residues. The ends were cut back, 11 bases at V and 1 base at J, with 11 bases in the middle.

This clone was seen only once. This chain links TRBV6-2 or TRBV6-3 with TRBJ2-7; D might be TRBD1 (5 bases). This CDR3 spans 15 amino acids. Germline V lookup: CDR1 MNHEY, CDR2 SVGEGT. V was clipped by 4 bases and J by 2 bases, with 15 bases between them. The CDR3 here is CASSSYVSGTYEQYF. Written as DNA, the CDR3 is TGTGCCAGCAGTTCTTACGTCTCAGGGACCTACGAGCAGTACTTC.

CDR3 residues: CASSPGTVNQETQYF. In DNA form, the CDR3 reads TGCGCCAGCAGCCCCGGGACAGTCAACCAAGAGACCCAGTACTTC. This rearrangement joins TRBV5-1 to TRBJ2-5; 7 bases fit TRBD1. The CDR3 has 15 residues. Per germline, CDR1 SGHRS and CDR2 YFSETQ. V lost 4 bases to trimming and J lost 0 bases; unmatched junction nucleotides: 6.

The V call is TRBV19, the J call TRBJ1-5; D is unclear. This CDR3 is built from 13 residues. From germline, CDR1 is LNHDA and CDR2 SQIVND (reference sequence). Trimming removed 6 bases at V and 7 bases at J, with 13 bases between. The DNA of the CDR3 is TGTGCCAGTAGAGAGCGCACGGAACAGCCCCAGCATTTT. Translated, it gives CASRERTEQPQHF. The variable domain in full, with the rest retrieved from reference TRBV19 and TRBJ1-5, is DGGITQSPKYLFRKEGQNVTLSCEQNLNHDAMYWYRQDPGQGLRLIYYSQIVNDFQKGDIAEGYSVSREKKESFPLTVTSAQKNPTAFYLCASRERTEQPQHFGDGTRLSIL.

This sequence joins TRBV2 and TRBJ2-7, with 7 bases fitting TRBD1. CDR3 size: 16 residues. The V gene end was trimmed by 4 bases and the J gene end by 0 bases; junction bases not matched to a gene: 9. Germline CDR1 and CDR2: SNHLY and FYNNEI. The CDR3 sequence: CASSVRTGTVSYEQYF. CDR3 nucleotide sequence: TGTGCCAGCAGTGTTAGAACCGGGACAGTCTCCTACGAGCAGTACTTC.

The V gene is TRBV20-1, the J gene TRBJ1-1; possible D gene TRBD1, 5 bases. The CDR3 loop spans 17 amino acids. Germline loops: CDR1 DFQATT, CDR2 SNEGSKA (reference sequence). V lost 3 bases and J 0 bases, leaving 20 bases between the germline ends. CDR3 bases: TGCAGTGCTAGTATACATAGGGCAGGGCTTATGAACACTGAAGCTTTCTTT. Its translation is CSASIHRAGLMNTEAFF.

The chain carries TRBV6-4 and TRBJ2-3, with TRBD2 identical over 9 bases. The CDR3 spans 16 residues. V trimming: 0 bases; J trimming: 4 bases; junction bases outside the gene matches: 5. From germline, CDR1 is MRHNA and CDR2 SNTAGT. CDR3 DNA sequence: TGTGCCAGCAGTGACTCAGGCGGGAGGGCCTCAGATACGCAGTATTTT. Its translation is CASSDSGGRASDTQYF.